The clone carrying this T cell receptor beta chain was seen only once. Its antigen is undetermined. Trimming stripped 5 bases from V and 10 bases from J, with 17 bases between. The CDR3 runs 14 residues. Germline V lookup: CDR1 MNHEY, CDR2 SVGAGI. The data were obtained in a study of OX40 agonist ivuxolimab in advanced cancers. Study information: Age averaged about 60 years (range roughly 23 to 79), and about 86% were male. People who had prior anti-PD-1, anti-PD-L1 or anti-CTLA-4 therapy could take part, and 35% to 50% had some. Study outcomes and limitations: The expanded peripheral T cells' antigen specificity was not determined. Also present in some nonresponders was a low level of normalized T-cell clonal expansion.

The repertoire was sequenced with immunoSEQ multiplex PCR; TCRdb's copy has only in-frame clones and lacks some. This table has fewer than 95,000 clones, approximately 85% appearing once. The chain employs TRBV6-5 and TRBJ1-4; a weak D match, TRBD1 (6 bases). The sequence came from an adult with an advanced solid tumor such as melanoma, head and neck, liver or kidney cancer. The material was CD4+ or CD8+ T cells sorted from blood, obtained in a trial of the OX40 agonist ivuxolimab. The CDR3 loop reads CASSLREQGRKLFF. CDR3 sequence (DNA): TGTGCCAGCAGTCTCAGGGAACAGGGAAGAAAACTGTTTTTT.